The 16 T cell receptor beta chains presented below share a single source sample, sequenced in a study of blood T cell repertoires in COVID-19. Assay used: immunoSEQ multiplex PCR; TCRdb lists only in-frame clones, some missing. The sample includes 140,000 to 150,000 clones, 81% seen only once; the top ten take around 8.5%. Sequencing was done on a sample of peripheral blood. Receptors originate from a human donor in a cohort sampled during active COVID-19.

This clone is a singleton in its sample. This chain links TRBV2 with TRBJ2-7; 13 bases agree with TRBD2. Per germline, CDR1 SNHLY and CDR2 FYNNEI. The CDR3 loop spans 15 amino acids. V lost 5 bases, J lost 3 bases, and 4 bases stayed unmatched. In DNA form, the CDR3 reads TGTGCCAGCAGTCTCAGACTAGCGGGAGGCTACGAGCAGTACTTC. Protein sequence: CASSLRLAGGYEQYF. The full variable domain, completed using reference TRBV2 and TRBJ2-7, is EPEVTQTPSHQVTQMGQEVILRCVPISNHLYFYWYRQILGQKVEFLVSFYNNEISEKSEIFDDQFSVERPDGSNFTLKIRSTKLEDSAMYFCASSLRLAGGYEQYFGPGTRLTVT.

This clone was counted a single time. The V gene is TRBV24-1, the J gene TRBJ1-2, with TRBD1 identical over 8 bases. V lost 5 bases to trimming and J lost 13 bases; unmatched junction nucleotides: 11. The CDR3 is 13 amino acids. In germline, CDR1 is KGHDR, CDR2 SFDVKD. This CDR3 reads CATSGSGTGVTTF. In DNA, the CDR3 is TGTGCCACCAGTGGTTCCGGGACAGGCGTTACCACCTTC.

With regard to this clone: This sample also contains other DNA sequences that code for the same CDR3. The V gene is TRBV10-3, the J gene TRBJ2-2; unclear D gene. The germline V and J ends were trimmed by 8 bases and 2 bases, with 12 bases remaining between them. Germline CDR1 is ENHRY and CDR2 is SYGVKD. The CDR3 runs to 14 residues. CDR3 loop: CAIRRQINTGELFF. Here the CDR3 DNA reads TGTGCCATCCGCAGGCAGATTAACACCGGGGAGCTGTTTTTT.

The chain employs TRBV4-3 and TRBJ1-1; no definite D call. The CDR3 contains 17 residues. V was clipped by 0 bases and J by 2 bases, with 16 bases between them. The V gene's germline CDR1 is LGHNA and CDR2 YSLEER. The CDR3 DNA reads TGCGCCAGCAGCCAAGAGAGGACTGGACTGATAAACACTGAAGCTTTCTTT. Translation gives CASSQERTGLINTEAFF.

This clone was found a few times. The rearrangement joins TRBV7-9 to TRBJ2-7; D is possibly TRBD2 (6 bases). CDR3 length equals 15 residues. Trimming cost V 5 bases and J 0 bases, with 14 bases left between them. Germline CDR1 SEHNR, CDR2 FQNEAQ (reference sequence). The CDR3 region has the DNA TGTGCCAGCAGCCTTAGCGGAACTCCCTCCTACGAGCAGTACTTC. Translated: CASSLSGTPSYEQYF.

The V and J genes are TRBV7-2 and TRBJ2-5; tentatively, D is TRBD2 (5 bases). With 1 base removed from V and 7 bases from J, the gap between germline ends came to 16 bases. Per germline, CDR1 SGHTA and CDR2 FQGNSA. The CDR3 length is 15 residues. DNA of the CDR3: TGTGCCAGCAGCTTAGGGCCGGGGTGGGAAGTGACCCAGTACTTC. Encoded protein: CASSLGPGWEVTQYF.

This sequence joins TRBV7-9 and TRBJ2-7, with 7 bases aligning to TRBD2. The V gene's germline CDR1 is SEHNR and CDR2 FQNEAQ (reference sequence). The CDR3 sequence is 14 residues long. V trimming: 6 bases; J trimming: 4 bases; junction bases outside the gene matches: 9. The CDR3: CASRGAGNPYEQYF. The CDR3 bases are TGTGCCAGCAGGGGAGCGGGGAACCCGTACGAGCAGTACTTC.

J is TRBJ2-7 and V is TRBV5-8, with 7 positions matching TRBD2. Germline V gene data show CDR1 as SGHTS and CDR2 as YDEGEE. The CDR3 length is 16 residues. The junction had 17 bases not matched to a gene; V was cut back by 4 bases and J by 7 bases. The CDR3, as DNA: TGTGCCAGCAGCCGACCACTTGGCGGGAGTCTGGAAGAGCAGTACTTC. It translates to CASSRPLGGSLEEQYF.

The genes are TRBV10-1 and TRBJ2-7, with TRBD2 as a possible D gene (6 bases). Trimming left V 3 bases short and J 0 bases short, with 12 bases between. This CDR3 spans 15 amino acids. The germline CDR1 and CDR2 sequences are WNHNN and SYGVQD (reference sequence). DNA for the CDR3: TGCGCCAGCAGTGACAGCGGGCAGAGCTCCTACGAGCAGTACTTC. Its translation: CASSDSGQSSYEQYF.

This clone was recorded only once. J is TRBJ2-3 and V is TRBV3-1 (or the pseudogene TRBV3-2); 12 positions match TRBD2. The CDR3 has 16 residues. Germline values: CDR1 LGHDT, CDR2 YNNKEL (reference sequence). The V segment lost 4 bases and the J segment 2 bases; nucleotides outside the gene matches: 4. CDR3 nucleotide sequence: TGTGCCAGCAGCCCTAGGACTAGCGGGACCACAGATACGCAGTATTTT. Its translation is CASSPRTSGTTDTQYF.

The rearrangement uses TRBV7-2 and TRBJ2-6, with 8 bases fitting TRBD1. The CDR3 runs 18 residues. Germline V gene lookup returns CDR1 SGHTA and CDR2 FQGNSA. V was pared by 2 bases and J by 2 bases, with 8 bases of the junction left unmatched. CDR3 amino acids: CASSLPQGARAGANVLTF. For the CDR3, the DNA is TGTGCCAGCAGCTTACCCCAGGGGGCGAGAGCTGGGGCCAACGTCCTGACTTTC.

V is TRBV18 and J is TRBJ2-1; 9 nucleotides line up with TRBD1. After removal of 3 bases from V and 4 bases from J, the junction contained 7 bases not matched to a gene. The CDR3 is 16 amino acids. In germline, CDR1 is KGHSH, CDR2 LQKENI. The CDR3 nucleotides read TGTGCCAGCTCACCCTCGGGACAGGGCAAATACAATGAGCAGTTCTTC. Translating gives CASSPSGQGKYNEQFF.

This chain connects TRBV6-5 to TRBJ2-5; TRBD2 agrees at 7 bases. This CDR3 spans 15 amino acids. With V trimmed by 4 bases and J by 3 bases, 8 bases remained unmatched. Germline V gene data show CDR1 as MNHEY and CDR2 as SVGAGI. The DNA for the CDR3 is TGTGCCAGCAGTTGGGGGGGAGGAGGGAAAGAGACCCAGTACTTC. It encodes CASSWGGGGKETQYF.

J is TRBJ2-7 and V is TRBV5-1; D is ambiguous. The CDR3 spans 14 residues. Germline V gene data show CDR1 as SGHRS and CDR2 as YFSETQ. Trimming removed 2 bases from V and 0 bases from J, with 9 bases in between. The CDR3 DNA reads as TGCGCCAGCAGCTTCGGTACTTTCTCCTACGAGCAGTACTTC. As protein: CASSFGTFSYEQYF.

The rearrangement uses TRBV7-2 and TRBJ2-7; D might be TRBD2 (7 bases). The germline gives CDR1 SGHTA, CDR2 FQGNSA. Trimming took off 5 bases at V and 3 bases at J, with 17 bases between the two ends. The CDR3 loop spans 15 amino acids. CDR3 bases: TGTGCCAGCAGCCGGGATCCGGGGGGCCTCTACGAGCAGTACTTC. Amino acids: CASSRDPGGLYEQYF.

The chain is built from TRBV28 and TRBJ1-1; weak D call: TRBD1 (6 bases). The CDR3 totals 15 residues. Trimming stripped 6 bases from V and 3 bases from J, with 17 bases between. Looked up from germline, CDR1 is MDHEN and CDR2 is SYDVKM. Here the CDR3 DNA reads TGTGCCAGCAGCGCTAACAGGGCATGGGACACTGAAGCTTTCTTT. This codes for CASSANRAWDTEAFF.